These 21 T cell receptor beta chains were all obtained from the same sample, sequenced in a study of T-cell memory formation after mild COVID-19. Each CDR3 protein is one row after TCRdb ran MiXCR on the 5' RACE reads. The sample holds hundreds of thousands of distinct CDR3 sequences; about a fifth are singletons and the top ten take 9.5% to 15%. Sequenced input: PBMCs or a T cell subset sorted from them (not recorded which). All receptors derive from an adult woman who had mild COVID-19 (a few samples of this study predate the infection). Cell type and time point are not known.

The sample holds a few counts of this clonotype. The rearrangement links TRBV15 to TRBJ2-1; 12 bases line up with TRBD1. The CDR3 is 19 amino acids. V was clipped by 0 bases and J by 5 bases; unmatched bases: 11. Germline V gene data show CDR1 as LNHNV and CDR2 as YYDKDF (reference sequence). CDR3 nucleotide sequence: TGTGCCACCAGCAGAGACCTCCCACAGGGACAGGGGGCAAACAATGAGCAGTTCTTC. Translated, it gives CATSRDLPQGQGANNEQFF.

This clonotype was observed a handful of times. The chain is built from TRBV4-1 and TRBJ1-4; D not resolved. In germline, CDR1 is MGHRA, CDR2 YSYEKL. Trimming took off 4 bases at V and 8 bases at J, with 11 bases between the two ends. The CDR3 extends over 13 amino acids. DNA of the CDR3: TGCGCCAGCAGCCTTCCGGAGGGCGAAAAACTGTTTTTT. The encoded protein is CASSLPEGEKLFF.

The V gene is TRBV11-2, the J gene TRBJ1-1, with TRBD1 identical over 8 bases. Germline V CDR1 and CDR2: SGHAT, FQNNGV. Losses at the gene ends were 1 base for V and 0 bases for J; bases not matched to a gene: 10. CDR3 length: 18 amino acids. CDR3 sequence: CASSLGGRQGSLNTEAFF. The CDR3 nucleotides read TGTGCCAGCAGCTTAGGGGGCAGACAGGGGAGTCTGAACACTGAAGCTTTCTTT.

This chain joins TRBV2 and TRBJ2-5; a weak D match, TRBD1 (6 bases). This CDR3 has 13 residues. V was clipped by 4 bases and J by 2 bases, with 8 bases between them. Germline-derived CDR1 and CDR2 are SNHLY and FYNNEI. CDR3 sequence: CASSVGAQETQYF. The CDR3 DNA follows: TGTGCCAGCAGTGTGGGGGCACAAGAGACCCAGTACTTC.

The J gene is TRBJ1-1, the V gene TRBV6-5; D unclear. V lost 3 bases and J lost 0, with 11 bases in between. The CDR3 has 15 residues. Germline assignment: CDR1 MNHEY and CDR2 SVGAGI. The CDR3 sequence: CASSYSLFLNTEAFF. In DNA form, the CDR3 reads TGTGCCAGCAGTTATTCCCTATTCTTGAACACTGAAGCTTTCTTT.

The CDR3 loop reads CASSLGLAGARETQYF. CDR3 DNA sequence: TGTGCCAGCAGTCTAGGACTAGCGGGGGCTCGGGAGACCCAGTACTTC. V gene TRBV28 combines with J gene TRBJ2-5, with 13 positions matching TRBD2. J lost 5 bases, V lost 5 bases, and 8 bases had no gene match. Germline loops: CDR1 MDHEN, CDR2 SYDVKM. The CDR3 spans 16 residues.

The V call is TRBV29-1, the J call TRBJ2-3, with 7 bases fitting TRBD2. Germline V gives CDR1 SQVTM, CDR2 ANQGSEA. The CDR3 runs to 14 residues. Trimming at V came to 7 bases and at J to 4 bases, leaving 11 bases not matched to a gene. The CDR3 DNA reads as TGCAGCGCAAGGCTAGCGGTCAGCCCAGATACGCAGTATTTT. Encoded protein: CSARLAVSPDTQYF.

This clonotype was observed a few times. V and J are TRBV7-6 and TRBJ2-1, with a possible D match to TRBD2 (6 bases). V was cut by 2 bases and J by 9 bases, with 14 bases left in between. Per germline, CDR1 SGHVS and CDR2 FNYEAQ. This CDR3 comprises 14 residues. The CDR3 nucleotides read TGTGCCAGCAGCTTATGGGGGGAGGATGGTGAGCAGTTCTTC. Protein product: CASSLWGEDGEQFF.

The chain joins TRBV6-5 to TRBJ1-6, with unresolved D. CDR3 length: 12 amino acids. The germline V gene has CDR1 MNHEY and CDR2 SVGAGI. V was clipped by 1 base and J by 8 bases, with 3 bases between them. The CDR3, as DNA: TGTGCCAGCAGTTACTGGGATTCACCCCTCCACTTT. This encodes CASSYWDSPLHF.

The sample holds a few counts of this clonotype. The CDR3 region is CASSHQKNYEQYF. The CDR3 DNA is TGTGCCAGCAGCCACCAGAAAAACTACGAGCAGTACTTC. The V call is TRBV3-1, the J call TRBJ2-7; D ambiguous. Germline lookup yields CDR1 LGHDT and CDR2 YNNKEL (reference sequence). CDR3 length equals 13 residues. V was cut by 3 bases and J by 3 bases, with 9 bases left in between.

This clonotype showed up many times. The genes are TRBV7-2 and TRBJ2-5; the D call may be TRBD1 or TRBD2 (5 bases each). Trimming pared 2 bases from V and 3 bases from J, leaving 7 bases between. Germline CDR1 and CDR2: SGHTA and FQGNSA. CDR3 length: 13 amino acids. Written as DNA, the CDR3 is TGTGCCAGCAGCTTAAGAGGGGAAGAGACCCAGTACTTC. It encodes CASSLRGEETQYF.

This clonotype was seen ten or more times. The chain joins TRBV7-2 to TRBJ1-5; tentative D call: TRBD1 (5 bases). V was clipped by 7 bases and J by 5 bases, with 9 bases between them. The CDR3 totals 12 residues. The germline V gene encodes CDR1 SGHTA and CDR2 FQGNSA. The CDR3 DNA follows: TGTGCCAGCAAAGGGGACCATCAGCCCCAGCATTTT. It is translated as CASKGDHQPQHF.

The chain uses TRBV7-9 and TRBJ2-7; no clear D. Germline values: CDR1 SEHNR, CDR2 FQNEAQ (reference sequence). Trimming took off 7 bases at V and 2 bases at J, with 15 bases between the two ends. CDR3 length: 14 residues. The CDR3 loop reads CASTFEAVAYEQYF. The CDR3 DNA follows: TGTGCCAGCACCTTCGAGGCCGTCGCCTACGAGCAGTACTTC.

This clonotype was detected only a few times. The rearrangement uses TRBV29-1 and TRBJ2-3; 8 bases are shared with TRBD2. V was clipped by 1 base and J by 2 bases; unmatched bases: 5. Germline values: CDR1 SQVTM, CDR2 ANQGSEA. This CDR3 region has 15 residues. The CDR3 reads CSVEVAGLYTDTQYF. CDR3 nucleotide sequence: TGCAGCGTTGAAGTAGCGGGGCTGTACACAGATACGCAGTATTTT.

The rearrangement uses TRBV20-1 and TRBJ2-5; 15 bases fit TRBD2. The CDR3 is 16 amino acids. V gave up 1 base and J gave up 5 bases; unmatched junction bases: 5. Germline V lookup: CDR1 DFQATT, CDR2 SNEGSKA (reference sequence). DNA for the CDR3: TGCAGTGCTAGAGGGACTAGCGGGGGGGCCTGGGAGACCCAGTACTTC. Protein product: CSARGTSGGAWETQYF.

This clonotype was recorded only once. The chain uses TRBV3-1 and TRBJ1-6; no clear D. V was pared by 4 bases and J by 7 bases, with 11 bases between. The CDR3 runs 14 residues. Germline assignment: CDR1 LGHDT and CDR2 YNNKEL (reference sequence). The CDR3 nucleotides are TGTGCCAGCAGCCCCGCGGGGTCCAATTCACCCCTCCACTTT. It encodes CASSPAGSNSPLHF.

The chain recombines TRBV12-3 or TRBV12-4 with TRBJ2-1, with TRBD2 identical over 7 bases. The CDR3 loop spans 16 amino acids. Trimming removed 3 bases from V and 5 bases from J; junction bases left unmatched: 10. The DNA of the CDR3 is TGTGCCAGCAGTTTCTTGTCCGGGGGGTGGGACAATGAGCAGTTCTTC. Protein: CASSFLSGGWDNEQFF.

In its sample, this clonotype was seen a few times. J is TRBJ1-5 and V is TRBV12-3 or TRBV12-4; D ambiguous. The CDR3 spans 15 residues. V gave up 1 base and J gave up 0 bases, with 7 bases separating them. CDR3 region: CASSLGIYSNQPQHF. The CDR3 DNA is TGTGCCAGCAGTTTAGGGATCTATAGCAATCAGCCCCAGCATTTT.

A few counts support this clonotype. The CDR3 nucleotides read TGTGCCAGCAGTTACGAACAGACTACAGATACGCAGTATTTT. Translation: CASSYEQTTDTQYF. This chain links TRBV6-5 with TRBJ2-3; D is unresolved. This CDR3 spans 14 amino acids. V was shortened by 2 bases and J by 3 bases, with 9 bases between the two germline ends. CDR1 is MNHEY, CDR2 SVGAGI, per germline.

This clonotype was counted a few times. V usage is TRBV19 and J usage is TRBJ1-2; 7 positions agree with TRBD1. The CDR3 runs 15 residues. The V gene's germline CDR1 is LNHDA and CDR2 SQIVND (reference sequence). Germline trimming cut 6 bases from V and 7 bases from J; bases unmatched to any gene: 14. The CDR3 reads CASRGNGQDPSGYTF. For the CDR3, the DNA is TGTGCCAGTAGGGGGAACGGACAGGATCCTTCTGGCTACACCTTC.

This clonotype was seen only a few times. V and J are TRBV4-2 and TRBJ2-4, with 7 bases that match TRBD2. The CDR3 consists of 19 residues. The ends lost 0 bases at V and 4 bases at J; junction bases unmatched: 15. The germline V gene has CDR1 LGHNA and CDR2 YNFKEQ. CDR3 nucleotides: TGTGCCAGCAGCCAAGATTGGCCCGGGGGAGGAGCGGGGAAAAACATTCAGTACTTC. Its translation is CASSQDWPGGGAGKNIQYF.